A single T cell receptor (beta chain) is shown here with its context. Using immunoSEQ multiplex PCR, the repertoire was profiled, and TCRdb retains in-frame clones only, with some absent. The sample carries roughly 170,000 clones, roughly 80% recorded once. This entry belongs to a study of blood T cell repertoires in COVID-19. Trimming shortened V by 4 bases and J by 4 bases, and 17 bases separated the two germline ends. The CDR3 has 15 amino acids. Looked up from germline, CDR1 is SGDLS and CDR2 is YYNGEE. The V call is TRBV9, the J call TRBJ1-1; D gene unclear. The receptor's source is a middle-aged woman with acute COVID-19. What was sequenced was PBMCs or T cells enriched from blood (not recorded which). CDR3 residues: CASSPSQGRITEAFF. CDR3 DNA sequence: TGTGCCAGCAGCCCATCTCAAGGGAGGATCACTGAAGCTTTCTTT.